This TCR beta chain appears in the sequencing data of a study of OX40 agonist ivuxolimab in advanced cancers. Study context: Males comprised 82.7% of the group, whose mean age was about 61 years (range about 20 to 79). Partial responses were achieved by three patients: one hepatocellular carcinoma, two cutaneous melanoma. Participants could have had prior anti-PD-1, anti-PD-L1 or anti-CTLA-4 therapy, and around 40% had some.

With respect to this clone: A junction end diverges from the germline sequence, so it may reflect a read error.

Here immunoSEQ multiplex PCR was the method, and the copy in TCRdb shows in-frame clones only, minus some. The sample yields around 70,000 clones, approximately 90% seen once. The sample was CD4+ or CD8+ T cells sorted from blood, taken in a trial of the OX40 agonist ivuxolimab. This clonotype originated in an adult with an advanced solid tumor such as melanoma, head and neck, liver or kidney cancer.

CDR3 residues: CASSDGLSSLSTGTQYF. CDR3 in DNA: TGTGCCAGCAGTGACGGTCTTTCTAGCCTATCCACAGGTACGCAGTATTTT. The chain uses TRBV6-4 and TRBJ2-3, with D possibly called TRBD1 or TRBD2 (5 bases each). Per germline, CDR1 MRHNA and CDR2 SNTAGT. CDR3 length equals 17 residues.